This T cell receptor (beta chain) was recorded in a study of T cells after posttransplantation cyclophosphamide (dated by TCRdb to between 2015 and 2016). A note on the overall study: Using TRB sequencing, the study followed how the T cell repertoire reconstituted after myeloablative bone marrow transplantation in which posttransplantation cyclophosphamide served as GVHD prophylaxis. Samples from about 37 PTCy-treated patients and fewer than 20 related bone marrow donors of those patients were subjected to antigen receptor sequencing. TRB sequencing was performed on blood from all 35 or so PTCy patients with 1-year posttransplant specimens. TRB sequencing was also done on up to about 3 additional blood samples from 2 to 5.2 years after transplant in 3 patients, and on pretransplant blood from several patients. Because TRA and TRB clonality correlated tightly in 8 to 10 samples, the subsequent TCR analyses were limited to TRB only. Public TRB sequences were compared against a database of over 3,600 sequences linked to responses to pathogens, tumor antigens, self-antigens and alloantigens. General study outcomes and caveats: Across the 45 or so patients, TRB clonality was highly associated with recipient CMV seropositivity and CMV reactivation, and diversity with PTCy was similar to that in the CNI/methotrexate controls. At 1-2 months, donor-recipient similarity was low but rose over the first year, and the later blood repertoires were often dominated by donor CD8+ memory clones. The TRB repertoires of T cells infiltrating skin or GI tract showed only limited overlap with the TRB repertoires of T cells in blood.

On this clone itself: It has no known antigen specificity. Nothing much larger sits one base from this clone, and base qualities are not available.

Inclusive of the bounding cysteine and phenylalanine, the CDR3 is 15 residues long. The entry retains the CDR3 DNA only, 45 bases that are in frame from base 1. CDR1 and CDR2, looked up from the germline V gene (reference sequence), are LNHDA and SQIVND. V is reduced by 3 bases and J by 1 base, leaving a spacing of 12 bases between them. Genomic DNA was the input for TRB sequencing, which was run either with the immunoSEQ assay at survey resolution or with the hsTCRB kit. The authors' analysis ran thus. The immunoSEQ software handled the initial read processing, while the LymphoSeq R package was used for the repertoire analyses. Clonality was computed as 1 minus normalized Shannon entropy, and a Gini coefficient was also calculated for each TRB dataset. Phenotypes of unsorted samples were inferred by mapping TRB sequences from sorted subsets of the recipient or donor onto the same recipient's unsorted samples. TCRdb re-hosts the immuneACCESS table, in-frame sequences only. Its copies lack some clones; in the studies checked, an unresolved V gene accounts for under half of them, and the cause for the rest is not known. V and J calls and clone size are those listed in that table; D and trimming were worked out from the DNA. This sample lists some 20,000 clones; 95% to 98% were detected once. Less than 0.2% of the sample is taken by the ten largest.

To count as naive, T cells had to be viable CD3+CD4+ or CD3+CD8+ cells with a CCR7+CD45RA+CD45RO-CD95-CD27+CD28+ profile. On the day of marrow donation, related bone marrow donors gave peripheral blood samples. Peripheral blood and bone marrow mononuclear cells were isolated by Ficoll-Hypaque density centrifugation and cryopreserved. CD4+ and CD8+ T cells, including naive and memory subsets, were sorted by FACS on a FACSAria II. The V and J segments used are TRBV19 and TRBJ1-1; matching of 5 bases hints at TRBD1 as the D gene. The sequenced material came from naive CD4+ T cells sorted from PBMCs. The TCR comes from a middle-aged man in good health, CMV-negative, and a related stem cell transplant donor. At the DNA level, the sequence is TGTGCCAGTAGTATGTGGGGGGGACGGAACACTGAAGCTTTCTTT. This yields the protein CASSMWGGRNTEAFF.